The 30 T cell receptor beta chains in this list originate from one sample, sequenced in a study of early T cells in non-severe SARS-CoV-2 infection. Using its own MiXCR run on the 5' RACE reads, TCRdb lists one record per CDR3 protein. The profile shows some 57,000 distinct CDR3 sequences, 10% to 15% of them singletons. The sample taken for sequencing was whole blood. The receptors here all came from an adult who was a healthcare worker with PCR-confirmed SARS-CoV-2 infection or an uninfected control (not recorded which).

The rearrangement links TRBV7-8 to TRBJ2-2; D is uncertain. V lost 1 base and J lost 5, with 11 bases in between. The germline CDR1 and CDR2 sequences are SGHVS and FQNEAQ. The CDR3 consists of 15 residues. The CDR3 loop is CASSLEGRRTGELFF. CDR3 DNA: TGTGCCAGCAGCTTAGAAGGGCGTAGGACCGGGGAGCTGTTTTTT.

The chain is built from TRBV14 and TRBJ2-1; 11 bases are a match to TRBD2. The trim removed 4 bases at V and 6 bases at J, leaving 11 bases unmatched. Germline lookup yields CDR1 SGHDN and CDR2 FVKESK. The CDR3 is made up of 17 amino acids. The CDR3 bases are TGTGCCAGCAGCCTAAGAGGGCTAGCGGGAGGAGGCAATGAGCAGTTCTTC. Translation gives CASSLRGLAGGGNEQFF. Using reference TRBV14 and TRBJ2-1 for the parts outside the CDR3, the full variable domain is EAGVTQFPSHSVIEKGQTVTLRCDPISGHDNLYWYRRVMGKEIKFLLHFVKESKQDESGMPNNRFLAERTGGTYSTLKVQPAELEDSGVYFCASSLRGLAGGGNEQFFGPGTRLTVL.

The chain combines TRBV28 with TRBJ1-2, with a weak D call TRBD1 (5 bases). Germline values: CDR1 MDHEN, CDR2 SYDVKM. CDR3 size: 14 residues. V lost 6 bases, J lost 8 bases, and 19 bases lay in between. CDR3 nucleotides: TGTGCCAGCAGCAGACCGGGACTAAGAAAGGGCTACACCTTC. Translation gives CASSRPGLRKGYTF.

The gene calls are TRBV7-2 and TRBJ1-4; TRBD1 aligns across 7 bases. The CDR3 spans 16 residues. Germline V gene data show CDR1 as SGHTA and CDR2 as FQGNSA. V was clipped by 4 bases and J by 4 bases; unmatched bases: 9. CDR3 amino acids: CASSSHRDRLNEKLFF. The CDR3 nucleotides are TGTGCCAGCAGCTCGCACCGGGACAGACTTAATGAAAAACTGTTTTTT.

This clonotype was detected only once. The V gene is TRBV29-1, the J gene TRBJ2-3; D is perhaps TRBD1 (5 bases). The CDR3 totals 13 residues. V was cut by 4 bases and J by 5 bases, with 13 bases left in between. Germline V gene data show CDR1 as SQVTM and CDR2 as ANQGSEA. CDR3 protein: CSVVKGIGDTQYF. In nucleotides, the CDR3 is TGCAGCGTTGTGAAGGGGATTGGAGATACGCAGTATTTT.

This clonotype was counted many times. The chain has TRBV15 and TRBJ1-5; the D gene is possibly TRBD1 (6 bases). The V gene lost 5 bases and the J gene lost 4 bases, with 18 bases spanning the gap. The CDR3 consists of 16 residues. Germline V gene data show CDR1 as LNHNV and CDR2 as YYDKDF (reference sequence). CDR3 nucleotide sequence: TGTGCCACCAGCGACACATACAGGGTAGGAAATCAGCCCCAGCATTTT. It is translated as CATSDTYRVGNQPQHF.

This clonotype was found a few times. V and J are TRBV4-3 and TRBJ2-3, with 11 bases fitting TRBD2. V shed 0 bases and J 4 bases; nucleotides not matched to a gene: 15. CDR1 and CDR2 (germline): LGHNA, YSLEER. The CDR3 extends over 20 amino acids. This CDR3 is CASSQDASGRSRVVPDTQYF. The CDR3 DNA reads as TGCGCCAGCAGCCAAGACGCTAGCGGGAGGTCAAGAGTAGTCCCAGATACGCAGTATTTT.

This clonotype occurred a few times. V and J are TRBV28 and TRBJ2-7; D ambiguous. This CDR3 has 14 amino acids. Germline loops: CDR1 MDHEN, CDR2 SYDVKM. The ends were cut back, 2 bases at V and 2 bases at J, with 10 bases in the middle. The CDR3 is CASSLENKAYEQYF. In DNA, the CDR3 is TGTGCCAGCAGTTTAGAAAACAAAGCCTACGAGCAGTACTTC.

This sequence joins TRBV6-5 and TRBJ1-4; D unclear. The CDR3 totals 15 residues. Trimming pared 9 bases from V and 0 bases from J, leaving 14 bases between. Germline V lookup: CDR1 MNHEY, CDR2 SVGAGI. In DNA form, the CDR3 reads TGTGCCAGTAAAACAGAGCCCGCAACTAATGAAAAACTGTTTTTT. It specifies CASKTEPATNEKLFF.

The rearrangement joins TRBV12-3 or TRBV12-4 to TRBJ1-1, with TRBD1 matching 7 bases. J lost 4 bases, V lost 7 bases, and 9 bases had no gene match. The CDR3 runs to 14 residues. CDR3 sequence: CASTPRQGGTEAFF. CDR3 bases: TGTGCCAGCACCCCGAGACAGGGCGGCACTGAAGCTTTCTTT.

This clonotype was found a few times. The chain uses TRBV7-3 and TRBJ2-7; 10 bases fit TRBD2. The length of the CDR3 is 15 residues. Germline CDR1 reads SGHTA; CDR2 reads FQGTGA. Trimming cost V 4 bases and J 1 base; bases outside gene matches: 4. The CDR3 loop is CASSWLAGGSYEQYF. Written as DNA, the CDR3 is TGTGCCAGCAGCTGGTTAGCGGGGGGATCCTACGAGCAGTACTTC.

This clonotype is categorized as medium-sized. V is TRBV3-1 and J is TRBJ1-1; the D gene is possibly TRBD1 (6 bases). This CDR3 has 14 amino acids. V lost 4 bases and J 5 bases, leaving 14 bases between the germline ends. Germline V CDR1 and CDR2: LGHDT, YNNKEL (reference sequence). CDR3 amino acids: CASSLGRGRTEAFF. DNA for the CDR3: TGTGCCAGCAGCCTAGGGAGGGGGAGAACTGAAGCTTTCTTT.

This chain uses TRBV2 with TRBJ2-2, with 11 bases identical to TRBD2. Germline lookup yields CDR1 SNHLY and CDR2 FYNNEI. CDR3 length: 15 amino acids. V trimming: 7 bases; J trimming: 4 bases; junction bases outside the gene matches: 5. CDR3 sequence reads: CASNGLAGITGELFF. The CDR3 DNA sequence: TGTGCCAGCAACGGACTAGCGGGCATCACCGGGGAGCTGTTTTTT.

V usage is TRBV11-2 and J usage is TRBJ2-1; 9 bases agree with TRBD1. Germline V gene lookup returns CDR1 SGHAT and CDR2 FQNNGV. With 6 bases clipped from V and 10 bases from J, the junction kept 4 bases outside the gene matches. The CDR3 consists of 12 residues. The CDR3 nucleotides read TGTGCCAGCAGTTACAGGGGGCGCGAGCAGTTCTTC. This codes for CASSYRGREQFF.

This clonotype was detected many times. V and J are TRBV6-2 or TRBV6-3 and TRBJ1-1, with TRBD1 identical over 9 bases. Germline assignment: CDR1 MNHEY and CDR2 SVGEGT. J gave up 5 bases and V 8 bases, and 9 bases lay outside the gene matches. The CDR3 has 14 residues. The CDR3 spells CASWSRDRVTEAFF. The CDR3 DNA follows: TGTGCCAGCTGGTCACGGGACAGGGTGACTGAAGCTTTCTTT.

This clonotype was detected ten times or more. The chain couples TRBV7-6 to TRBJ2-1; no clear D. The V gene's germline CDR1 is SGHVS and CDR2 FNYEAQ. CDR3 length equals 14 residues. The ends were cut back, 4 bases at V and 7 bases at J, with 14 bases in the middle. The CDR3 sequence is CASSYLENGNEQFF. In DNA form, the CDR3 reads TGTGCCAGCAGCTACCTGGAGAATGGTAATGAGCAGTTCTTC.

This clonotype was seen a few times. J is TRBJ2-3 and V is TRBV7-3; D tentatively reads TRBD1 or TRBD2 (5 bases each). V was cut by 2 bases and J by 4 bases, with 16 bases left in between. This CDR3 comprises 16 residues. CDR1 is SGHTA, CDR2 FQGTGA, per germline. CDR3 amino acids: CASSLPGTGVPDTQYF. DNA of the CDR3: TGTGCCAGCAGCTTACCCGGGACGGGCGTGCCAGATACGCAGTATTTT.

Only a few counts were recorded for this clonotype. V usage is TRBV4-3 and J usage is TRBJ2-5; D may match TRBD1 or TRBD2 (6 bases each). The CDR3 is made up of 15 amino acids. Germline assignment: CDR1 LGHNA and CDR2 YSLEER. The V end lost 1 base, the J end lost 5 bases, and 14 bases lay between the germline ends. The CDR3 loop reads CASSQVVWGAETQYF. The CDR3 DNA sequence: TGCGCCAGCAGCCAAGTAGTTTGGGGGGCTGAGACCCAGTACTTC.

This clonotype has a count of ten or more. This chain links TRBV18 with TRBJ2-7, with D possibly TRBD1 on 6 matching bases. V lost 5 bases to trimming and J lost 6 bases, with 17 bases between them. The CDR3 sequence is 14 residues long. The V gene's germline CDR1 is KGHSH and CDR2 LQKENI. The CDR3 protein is CASSSTGSTVEQYF. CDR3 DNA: TGTGCCAGCTCATCTACAGGGAGTACGGTCGAGCAGTACTTC.

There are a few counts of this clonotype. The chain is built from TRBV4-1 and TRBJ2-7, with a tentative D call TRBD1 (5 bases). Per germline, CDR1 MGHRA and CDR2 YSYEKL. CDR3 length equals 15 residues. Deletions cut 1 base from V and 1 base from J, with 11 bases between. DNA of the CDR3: TGCGCCAGCAGCCAAGCAGGGCACCAATCCTACGAGCAGTACTTC. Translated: CASSQAGHQSYEQYF.

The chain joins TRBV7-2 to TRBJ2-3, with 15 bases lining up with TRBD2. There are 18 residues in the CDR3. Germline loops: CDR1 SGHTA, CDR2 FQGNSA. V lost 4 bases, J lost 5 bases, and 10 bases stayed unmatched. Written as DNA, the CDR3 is TGTGCCAGCAGCTCCTTTCTGGGACTAGCGGGGGGCGGAGATACGCAGTATTTT. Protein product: CASSSFLGLAGGGDTQYF.

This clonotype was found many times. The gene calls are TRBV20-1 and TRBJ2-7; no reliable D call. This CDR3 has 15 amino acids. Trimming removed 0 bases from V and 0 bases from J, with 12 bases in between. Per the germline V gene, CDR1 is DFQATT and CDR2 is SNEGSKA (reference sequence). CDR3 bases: TGCAGTGCTAGAGATGTCAGGCTCCCCTCCTACGAGCAGTACTTC. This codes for CSARDVRLPSYEQYF.

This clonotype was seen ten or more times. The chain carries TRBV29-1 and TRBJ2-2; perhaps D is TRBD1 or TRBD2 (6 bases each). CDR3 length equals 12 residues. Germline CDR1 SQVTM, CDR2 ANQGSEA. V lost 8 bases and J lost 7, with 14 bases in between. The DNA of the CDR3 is TGCAGCTCTGGAGGGGGGAGCGGGGAGCTGTTTTTT. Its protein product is CSSGGGSGELFF.

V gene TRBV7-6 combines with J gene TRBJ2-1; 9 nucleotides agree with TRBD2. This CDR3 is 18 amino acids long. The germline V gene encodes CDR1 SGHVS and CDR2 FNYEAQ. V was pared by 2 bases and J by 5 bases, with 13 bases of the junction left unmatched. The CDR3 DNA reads TGTGCCAGCAGCTTACAGTTTAGCGGGAGCGAGGGAGACAATGAGCAGTTCTTC. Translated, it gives CASSLQFSGSEGDNEQFF.

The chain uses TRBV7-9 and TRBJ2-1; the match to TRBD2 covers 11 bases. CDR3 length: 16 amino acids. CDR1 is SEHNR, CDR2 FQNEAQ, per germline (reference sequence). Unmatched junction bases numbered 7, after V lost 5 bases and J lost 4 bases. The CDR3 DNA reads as TGTGCCAGCAGCCCTACTTGGACTAGCGGGTACAATGAGCAGTTCTTC. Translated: CASSPTWTSGYNEQFF.

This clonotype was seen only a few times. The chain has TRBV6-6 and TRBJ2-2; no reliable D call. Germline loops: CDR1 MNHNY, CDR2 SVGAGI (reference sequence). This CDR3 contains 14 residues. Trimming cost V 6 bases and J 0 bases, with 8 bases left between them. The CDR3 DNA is TGTGCCAGCAGCCGTCAAGCGAACACCGGGGAGCTGTTTTTT. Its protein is CASSRQANTGELFF.

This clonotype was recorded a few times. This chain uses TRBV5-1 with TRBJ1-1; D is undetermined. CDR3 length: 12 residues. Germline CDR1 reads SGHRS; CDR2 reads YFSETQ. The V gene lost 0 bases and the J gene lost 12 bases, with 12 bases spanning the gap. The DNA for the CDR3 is TGCGCCAGCAGCTTGGGGTCCGAGGTACCTTTCTTT. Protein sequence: CASSLGSEVPFF.

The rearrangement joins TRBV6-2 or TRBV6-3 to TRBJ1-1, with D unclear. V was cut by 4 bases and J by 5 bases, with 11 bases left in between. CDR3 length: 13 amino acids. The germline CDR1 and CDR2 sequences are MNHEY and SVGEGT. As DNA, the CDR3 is TGTGCCAGCAGTTTTTTATCGAGGACTGAAGCTTTCTTT. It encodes CASSFLSRTEAFF.

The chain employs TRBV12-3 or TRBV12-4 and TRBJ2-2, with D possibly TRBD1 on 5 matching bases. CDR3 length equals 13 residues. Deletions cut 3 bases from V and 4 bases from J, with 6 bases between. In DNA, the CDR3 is TGTGCCAGCAGTTTGGGGCCCACCGGGGAGCTGTTTTTT. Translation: CASSLGPTGELFF.

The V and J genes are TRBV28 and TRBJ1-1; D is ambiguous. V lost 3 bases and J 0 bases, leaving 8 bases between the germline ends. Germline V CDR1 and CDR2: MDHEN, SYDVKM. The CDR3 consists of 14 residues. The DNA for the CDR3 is TGTGCCAGCAGTTTCGGACGCGTGAACACTGAAGCTTTCTTT. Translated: CASSFGRVNTEAFF.